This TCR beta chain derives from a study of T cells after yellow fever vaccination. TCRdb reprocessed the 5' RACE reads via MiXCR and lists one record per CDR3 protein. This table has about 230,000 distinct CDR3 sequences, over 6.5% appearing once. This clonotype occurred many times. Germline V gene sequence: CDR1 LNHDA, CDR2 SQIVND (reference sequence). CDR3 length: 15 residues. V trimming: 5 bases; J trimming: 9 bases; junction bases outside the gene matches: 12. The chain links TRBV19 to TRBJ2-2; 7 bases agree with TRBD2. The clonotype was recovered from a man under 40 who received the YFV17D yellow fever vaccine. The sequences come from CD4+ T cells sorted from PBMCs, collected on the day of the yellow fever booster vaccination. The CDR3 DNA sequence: TGTGCCAGTAGTCCACGGACTAGGCGGGAGTGGGAGCTGTTTTTT. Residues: CASSPRTRREWELFF.